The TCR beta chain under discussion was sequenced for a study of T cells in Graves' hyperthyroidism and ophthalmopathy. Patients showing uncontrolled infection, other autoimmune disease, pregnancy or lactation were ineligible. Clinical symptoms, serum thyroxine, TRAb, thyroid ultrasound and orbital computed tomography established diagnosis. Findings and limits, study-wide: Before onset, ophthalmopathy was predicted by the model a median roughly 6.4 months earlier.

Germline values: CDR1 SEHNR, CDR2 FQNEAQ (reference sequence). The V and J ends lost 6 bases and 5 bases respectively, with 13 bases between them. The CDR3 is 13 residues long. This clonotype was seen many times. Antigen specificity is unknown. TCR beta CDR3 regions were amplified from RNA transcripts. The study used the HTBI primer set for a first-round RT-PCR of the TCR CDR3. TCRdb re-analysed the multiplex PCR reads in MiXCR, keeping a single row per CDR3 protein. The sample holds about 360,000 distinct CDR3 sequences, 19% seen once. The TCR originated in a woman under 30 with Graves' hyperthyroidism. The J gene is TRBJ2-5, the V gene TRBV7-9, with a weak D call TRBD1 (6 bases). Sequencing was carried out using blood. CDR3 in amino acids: CASSTDRSETQYF. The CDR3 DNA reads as TGTGCCAGCAGTACGGACAGATCGGAGACCCAGTACTTC.